Presented here are 15 T cell receptor beta chains from one specimen sequenced in a study of T cell clonotyping in hematopoietic cell transplantation. Measured with immunoSEQ multiplex PCR; TCRdb has only the in-frame clones, and not every one. Among about 10,000 clones listed, approximately 51% were seen once. Here the sequenced sample was peripheral blood mononuclear cells, taken 100 days after allogeneic stem cell transplant. Receptors originate from a female patient between 50 and 60 years old who had an allogeneic stem cell transplant from an unrelated donor, so the T cells may come from the graft donor. Some clones in this sample may be carry-over from other donors' samples.

This clone is labeled as medium-sized. This chain connects TRBV5-6 to TRBJ1-1; D is uncertain. Trimming stripped 0 bases from V and 7 bases from J, with 13 bases between. CDR1 and CDR2 (germline): SGHDT, YYEEEE. This CDR3 comprises 14 residues. CDR3 nucleotide sequence: TGTGCCAGCAGCTTGGGGGAGACCTATGGTGAAGCTTTCTTT. It translates to CASSLGETYGEAFF.

This clone was detected only a few times. The chain joins TRBV6-5 to TRBJ1-2; D gene unclear. Trimming left V 10 bases short and J 0 bases short, with 9 bases between. The germline V gene encodes CDR1 MNHEY and CDR2 SVGAGI. The CDR3 spans 12 residues. The CDR3 DNA follows: TGTGCCACCAGACAAACTAACTATGGCTACACCTTC. Translation: CATRQTNYGYTF.

This clone was counted only a few times. The rearrangement links TRBV30 to TRBJ1-6; tentative D call: TRBD1 (6 bases). Germline CDR1 reads GTSNPN; CDR2 reads SVGIG (reference sequence). The length of the CDR3 is 15 residues. Trimming pared 4 bases from V and 10 bases from J, leaving 20 bases between. The CDR3 loop is CAWTLSTSQGSPLHF. Written as DNA, the CDR3 is TGTGCCTGGACCCTTAGTACCTCCCAGGGGTCACCCCTCCACTTT.

A few counts support this clone. The chain links TRBV6-5 to TRBJ1-2; 8 bases match TRBD1. The germline CDR1 and CDR2 sequences are MNHEY and SVGAGI. J lost 7 bases, V lost 7 bases, and 11 bases had no gene match. The CDR3 totals 14 residues. The CDR3 loop is CASTQIRTGSGYTF. Here the CDR3 DNA reads TGTGCCAGCACCCAGATCCGGACAGGGAGTGGCTACACCTTC.

This clone was picked up a small number of times. The chain carries TRBV2 and TRBJ2-5; D is perhaps TRBD2 (5 bases). Per germline, CDR1 SNHLY and CDR2 FYNNEI. The ends were cut back, 4 bases at V and 11 bases at J, with 14 bases in the middle. The CDR3 totals 12 residues. CDR3 nucleotide sequence: TGTGCCAGCAGTGTGGTAGGGTGGGAGCAGTACTTC. Protein: CASSVVGWEQYF.

This clone came up a few times. The rearrangement links TRBV9 to TRBJ2-2; TRBD2 aligns across 7 bases. The J segment lost 0 bases and the V segment lost 2 bases, leaving 4 bases of the junction unmatched. Germline V lookup: CDR1 SGDLS, CDR2 YYNGEE. The CDR3 runs to 16 residues. CDR3 sequence (DNA): TGTGCCAGCAGCGTGCGGGGGAGCCCGAACACCGGGGAGCTGTTTTTT. Its protein is CASSVRGSPNTGELFF.

This clone was counted between two and nine times. The chain's CDR3 is CASSYRSSYNSPLHF. The CDR3 DNA reads as TGTGCCAGCAGTTACAGGAGCTCCTATAATTCACCCCTCCACTTT. The J gene is TRBJ1-6, the V gene TRBV6-5; no definite D call. This CDR3 has 15 amino acids. V lost 2 bases and J 0 bases, leaving 5 bases between the germline ends. Germline V lookup: CDR1 MNHEY, CDR2 SVGAGI.

The sample holds a few counts of this clone. This chain's CDR3 is CASSRRTEDYGYTF. CDR3 sequence (DNA): TGTGCCAGCAGCCGACGGACAGAGGACTATGGCTACACCTTC. This chain uses TRBV5-4 with TRBJ1-2, with D possibly TRBD1 on 6 matching bases. V lost 4 bases and J 3 bases, leaving 13 bases between the germline ends. Germline CDR1 SGHNT, CDR2 YYREEE (reference sequence). The CDR3 sequence is 14 residues long.

The genes are TRBV30 and TRBJ1-4; TRBD1 might be the D (5 bases). Trimming removed 0 bases at V and 7 bases at J, with 12 bases between. Germline CDR1 reads GTSNPN; CDR2 reads SVGIG (reference sequence). The length of the CDR3 is 14 residues. The DNA for the CDR3 is TGTGCCTGGAGTGTAAGGGGTTTGAGTGAAAAACTGTTTTTT. Translating it yields CAWSVRGLSEKLFF. The variable domain in full, with the rest retrieved from reference TRBV30 and TRBJ1-4, is SQTIHQWPATLVQPVGSPLSLECTVEGTSNPNLYWYRQAAGRGLQLLFYSVGIGQISSEVPQNLSASRPQDRQFILSSKKLLLSDSGFYLCAWSVRGLSEKLFFGSGTQLSVL.

V is TRBV6-4 and J is TRBJ2-7; D ambiguous. The CDR3 spans 13 residues. The V gene's germline CDR1 is MRHNA and CDR2 SNTAGT. V was clipped by 3 bases and J by 3 bases, with 9 bases between them. CDR3 residues: CASSEGPSYEQYF. CDR3 in DNA: TGTGCCAGCAGTGAAGGACCGAGCTACGAGCAGTACTTC.

The chain joins TRBV30 to TRBJ1-4, with D perhaps TRBD1 (5 bases). Trimming shortened V by 1 base and J by 7 bases, and 16 bases separated the two germline ends. CDR1 is GTSNPN and CDR2 is SVGIG in the germline V gene (reference sequence). The CDR3 contains 15 residues. The CDR3: CAWSALRGKAEKLFF. The DNA of the CDR3 is TGTGCCTGGAGTGCCCTTAGGGGTAAAGCTGAAAAACTGTTTTTT. The entire variable domain, with the rest obtained from reference TRBV30 and TRBJ1-4, is as follows: SQTIHQWPATLVQPVGSPLSLECTVEGTSNPNLYWYRQAAGRGLQLLFYSVGIGQISSEVPQNLSASRPQDRQFILSSKKLLLSDSGFYLCAWSALRGKAEKLFFGSGTQLSVL.

In DNA form, the CDR3 reads TGTGCCATCAGTGAGTCCAGGGGTAACTATGGCTACACCTTC. This sequence encodes CAISESRGNYGYTF. This rearrangement joins TRBV10-3 to TRBJ1-2; tentative D call: TRBD1 (6 bases). From germline, CDR1 is ENHRY and CDR2 SYGVKD. The CDR3 has 14 residues. V was trimmed by 0 bases and J by 1 base, leaving 6 bases between them.

The CDR3 loop is CAWGRETTDQPQHF. The CDR3 DNA follows: TGTGCCTGGGGCCGGGAGACAACCGATCAGCCCCAGCATTTT. The V call is TRBV30, the J call TRBJ1-5; D is unresolved. Trimming left V 5 bases short and J 5 bases short, with 16 bases between. From germline, CDR1 is GTSNPN and CDR2 SVGIG (reference sequence). CDR3 length: 14 amino acids.

As regards this clone: At one boundary the junction diverges from the germline segment, which might be a read error. CDR3 residues: CASSPGSLSYNEQFF. CDR3 bases: TGTGCTAGCAGTCCCGGGTCCCTCTCCTACAATGAGCAGTTCTTC. The chain combines TRBV7-7 with TRBJ2-1; D is undetermined. Looked up from germline, CDR1 is SSHAT and CDR2 is FNYEAQ (reference sequence). This CDR3 comprises 15 residues.

By its share, this clone is medium-sized (0.01 to 0.1%). The rearrangement uses TRBV4-1 and TRBJ2-7; D is possibly TRBD2 (5 bases). This CDR3 contains 13 residues. V was trimmed by 9 bases and J by 2 bases, leaving 14 bases between them. Per germline, CDR1 MGHRA and CDR2 YSYEKL. This CDR3 is CASSEGWTYEQYF. CDR3 nucleotide sequence: TGCGCCAGTAGCGAAGGGTGGACCTACGAGCAGTACTTC.